The clone carrying this T cell receptor beta chain has just a few counts. What it binds is unknown. CDR1 and CDR2 (germline): MNHGY, SAAAGT. V was clipped by 7 bases and J by 5 bases, with 18 bases between them. CDR3 length: 14 amino acids. This specimen comes from a study of T cells in localized non-small cell lung cancer. Study-level points and caveats: Median detection of top 100 tumor clones in adjacent lung was around 57 clones. Without multi-region sequencing, intratumor heterogeneity could not be excluded.

Profiled with immunoSEQ multiplex PCR; TCRdb holds only in-frame clones, not every one. Among approximately 1,600 clones listed, roughly 25% were seen once. The input for sequencing was normal lung tissue next to the tumor, taken before any cancer treatment. The chain is built from TRBV6-8 and TRBJ2-7; perhaps TRBD1 as D (5 bases). The TCR sequence derives from a male donor aged 60 or over with stage II lung adenocarcinoma. The CDR3 nucleotides are TGTGCCAGCACCCTCAGGCAGGGTGGCCACGAGCAGTACTTC. It translates to CASTLRQGGHEQYF.